The T cell receptor beta chain under discussion was sequenced for a study of a mutant IDH1 vaccine in newly diagnosed glioma. About the study: The first vaccination came 4-6 weeks after radiotherapy alone, or with temozolomide cycles. Most patients had radiochemotherapy with temozolomide before enrollment; others had one alone. Study findings and constraints: Top-clonotype changes in peripheral T cells seemed unrelated to pseudoprogression. Detectable vaccine-induced immune responses arose in around 92% of patients.

The length of the CDR3 is 13 residues. V was pared by 7 bases and J by 4 bases, with 14 bases between. Germline-derived CDR1 and CDR2 are SEHNR and FQNEAQ (reference sequence). The sample's time point: week 35, safety follow-up. In every dose of vaccine, 300 ug of mutant IDH1 20-mer peptide was given alongside topical imiquimod. Clones were read by immunoSEQ multiplex PCR, and TCRdb kept only the in-frame ones, dropping some. Of around 54,000 clones listed, 70% to 90% are singletons. A note on this clone: The antigen is not known.

The specimen comprised PBMCs, sampled from a glioma patient whose treatment included an IDH1 peptide vaccine. This TCR was recovered from a middle-aged man with glioma. The chain carries TRBV7-9 and TRBJ2-7; D not resolved. CDR3 amino acids: CASTGTGTYEQYF. The CDR3 nucleotides read TGTGCCAGCACCGGCACTGGCACTTACGAGCAGTACTTC. The complete variable domain, with remaining parts taken from reference TRBV7-9 and TRBJ2-7, reads DTGVSQNPRHKITKRGQNVTFRCDPISEHNRLYWYRQTLGQGPEFLTYFQNEAQLEKSRLLSDRFSAERPKGSFSTLEIQRTEQGDSAMYLCASTGTGTYEQYFGPGTRLTVT.